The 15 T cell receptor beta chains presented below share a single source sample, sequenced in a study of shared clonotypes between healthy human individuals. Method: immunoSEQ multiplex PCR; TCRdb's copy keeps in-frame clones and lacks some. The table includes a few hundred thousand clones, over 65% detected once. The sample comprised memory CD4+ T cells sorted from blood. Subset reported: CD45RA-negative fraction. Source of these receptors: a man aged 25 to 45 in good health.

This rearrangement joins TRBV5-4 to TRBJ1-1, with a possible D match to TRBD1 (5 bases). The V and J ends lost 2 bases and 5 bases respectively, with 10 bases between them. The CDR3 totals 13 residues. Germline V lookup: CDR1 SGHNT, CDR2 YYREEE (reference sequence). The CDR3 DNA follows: TGTGCCAGCAGCTTTAGGGGAGAGACTGAAGCTTTCTTT. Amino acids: CASSFRGETEAFF. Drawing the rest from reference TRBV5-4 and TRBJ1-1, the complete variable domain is ETGVTQSPTHLIKTRGQQVTLRCSSQSGHNTVSWYQQALGQGPQFIFQYYREEENGRGNFPPRFSGLQFPNYSSELNVNALELDDSALYLCASSFRGETEAFFGQGTRLTVV.

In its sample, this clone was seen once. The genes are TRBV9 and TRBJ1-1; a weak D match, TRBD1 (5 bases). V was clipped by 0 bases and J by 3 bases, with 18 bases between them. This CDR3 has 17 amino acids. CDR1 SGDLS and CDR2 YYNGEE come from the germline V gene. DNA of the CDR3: TGTGCCAGCAGCGTAGGGGCAGGGTTAAGGGAATACACTGAAGCTTTCTTT. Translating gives CASSVGAGLREYTEAFF.

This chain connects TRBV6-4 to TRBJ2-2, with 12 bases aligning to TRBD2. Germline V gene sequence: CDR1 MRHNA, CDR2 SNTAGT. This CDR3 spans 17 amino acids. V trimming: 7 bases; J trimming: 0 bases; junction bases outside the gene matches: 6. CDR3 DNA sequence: TGTGCCAGCACCCCACTAGCGGGAGGAACGAACACCGGGGAGCTGTTTTTT. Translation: CASTPLAGGTNTGELFF.

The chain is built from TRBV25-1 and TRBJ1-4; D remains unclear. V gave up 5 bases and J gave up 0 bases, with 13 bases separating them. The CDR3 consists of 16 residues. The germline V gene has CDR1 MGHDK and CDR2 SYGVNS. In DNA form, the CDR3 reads TGTGCCAGCAGTTCTCAACAAGAGGCAACTAATGAAAAACTGTTTTTT. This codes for CASSSQQEATNEKLFF. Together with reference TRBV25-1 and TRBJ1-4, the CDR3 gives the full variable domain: EADIYQTPRYLVIGTGKKITLECSQTMGHDKMYWYQQDPGMELHLIHYSYGVNSTEKGDLSSESTVSRIRTEHFPLTLESARPSHTSQYLCASSSQQEATNEKLFFGSGTQLSVL.

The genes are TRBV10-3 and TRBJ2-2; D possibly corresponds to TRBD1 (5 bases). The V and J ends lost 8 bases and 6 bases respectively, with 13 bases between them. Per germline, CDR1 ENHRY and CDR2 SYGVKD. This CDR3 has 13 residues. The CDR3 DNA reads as TGTGCCATCGGGAAAGAAGGGGCCGGGGAGCTGTTTTTT. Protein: CAIGKEGAGELFF.

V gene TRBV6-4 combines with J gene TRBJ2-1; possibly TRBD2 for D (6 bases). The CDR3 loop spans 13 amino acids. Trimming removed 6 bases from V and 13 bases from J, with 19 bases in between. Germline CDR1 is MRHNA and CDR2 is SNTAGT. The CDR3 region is CASSPEVGSPQFF. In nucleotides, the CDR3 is TGTGCCAGCAGCCCCGAGGTCGGGAGCCCCCAGTTCTTC.

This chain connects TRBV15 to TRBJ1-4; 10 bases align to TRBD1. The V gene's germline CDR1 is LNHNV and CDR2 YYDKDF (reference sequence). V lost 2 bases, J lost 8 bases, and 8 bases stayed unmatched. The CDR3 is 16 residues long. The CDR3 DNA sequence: TGTGCCACCAGCAGAAGGTCGGGACAGGGGTACGAAAAACTGTTTTTT. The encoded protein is CATSRRSGQGYEKLFF.

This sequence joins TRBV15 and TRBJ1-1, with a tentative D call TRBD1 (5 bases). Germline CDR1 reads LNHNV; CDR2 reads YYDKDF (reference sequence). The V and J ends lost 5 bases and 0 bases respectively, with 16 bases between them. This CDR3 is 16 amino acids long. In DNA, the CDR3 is TGTGCCACCAGCCCGAAAACGGGGGTTCTGAACACTGAAGCTTTCTTT. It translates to CATSPKTGVLNTEAFF.

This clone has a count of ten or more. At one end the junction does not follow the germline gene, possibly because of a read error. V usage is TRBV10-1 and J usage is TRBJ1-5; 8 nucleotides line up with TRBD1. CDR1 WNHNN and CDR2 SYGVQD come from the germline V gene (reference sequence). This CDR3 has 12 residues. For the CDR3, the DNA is TGCGCCAGCAGTGAGCGTTTGGACAGGGCGGATTTT. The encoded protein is CASSERLDRADF.

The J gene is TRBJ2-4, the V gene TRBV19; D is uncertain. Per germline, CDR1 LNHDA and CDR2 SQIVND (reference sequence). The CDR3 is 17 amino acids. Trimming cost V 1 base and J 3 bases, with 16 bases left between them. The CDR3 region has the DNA TGTGCCAGTAGTATAGTGACACCCTTCTGGGGCAAAAACATTCAGTACTTC. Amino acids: CASSIVTPFWGKNIQYF. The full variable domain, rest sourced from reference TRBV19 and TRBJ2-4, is DGGITQSPKYLFRKEGQNVTLSCEQNLNHDAMYWYRQDPGQGLRLIYYSQIVNDFQKGDIAEGYSVSREKKESFPLTVTSAQKNPTAFYLCASSIVTPFWGKNIQYFGAGTRLSVL.

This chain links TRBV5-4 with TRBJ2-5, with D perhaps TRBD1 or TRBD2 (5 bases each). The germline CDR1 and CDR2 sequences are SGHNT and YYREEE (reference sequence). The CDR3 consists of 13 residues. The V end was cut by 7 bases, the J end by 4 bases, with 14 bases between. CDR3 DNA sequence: TGTGCCAGCGGGAAGGGGAGAGCAGAGACCCAGTACTTC. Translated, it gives CASGKGRAETQYF.

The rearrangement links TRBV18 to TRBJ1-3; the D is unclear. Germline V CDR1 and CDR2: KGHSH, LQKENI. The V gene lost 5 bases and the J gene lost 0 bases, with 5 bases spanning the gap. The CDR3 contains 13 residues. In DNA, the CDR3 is TGTGCCAGCTCAGAGACCTCTGGAAACACCATATATTTT. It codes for CASSETSGNTIYF.

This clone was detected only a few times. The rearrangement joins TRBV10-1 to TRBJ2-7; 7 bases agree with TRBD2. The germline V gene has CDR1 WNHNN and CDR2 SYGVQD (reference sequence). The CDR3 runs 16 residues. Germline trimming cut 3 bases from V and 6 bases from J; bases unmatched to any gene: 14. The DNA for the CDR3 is TGCGCCAGCAGTGATCTGAGGGAGGGCCCTCTGGTCGAGCAGTACTTC. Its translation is CASSDLREGPLVEQYF.

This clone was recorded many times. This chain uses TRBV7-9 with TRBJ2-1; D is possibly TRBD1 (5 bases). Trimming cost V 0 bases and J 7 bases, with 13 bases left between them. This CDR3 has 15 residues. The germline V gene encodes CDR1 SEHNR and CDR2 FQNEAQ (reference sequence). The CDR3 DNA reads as TGTGCCAGCAGCTTAGCCCGGGCAGGGCATAATGAGCAGTTCTTC. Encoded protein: CASSLARAGHNEQFF.

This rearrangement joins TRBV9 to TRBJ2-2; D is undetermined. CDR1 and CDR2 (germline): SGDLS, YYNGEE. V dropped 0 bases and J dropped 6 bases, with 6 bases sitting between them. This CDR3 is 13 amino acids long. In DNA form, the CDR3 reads TGTGCCAGCAGCGTAGACCCCCCCGGGGAGCTGTTTTTT. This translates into CASSVDPPGELFF.